This T cell receptor beta chain was observed in a study of shared T cell receptors in the human thymus (dated by TCRdb to the early 2020s). A note on the overall study: The study examined how the human thymus generates shared, self-reactive T-cell receptor alpha chains.

V and J are truncated by 3 bases and 8 bases respectively, leaving an intervening sequence of 13 bases. From a lookup of the germline V gene (reference sequence), CDR1 and CDR2 are LNHDA and SQIVND. The cysteine opens and the phenylalanine closes a CDR3 of 14 amino acids. The read is trimmed to its CDR3 DNA, 42 bases read in frame from base 1. The library relied on the immunoSEQ multiplex PCR assay. What TCRdb holds here is the immuneACCESS table cut down to in-frame rearrangements. Part of the clones is not present; checked against another copy, under half of the missing clones reflect an unresolved V gene, and the others are unexplained. This sample lists roughly 550,000 clones; approximately 78% were detected once. More than 0.01% of the sample goes to the ten largest clones. Notes on this clone: This receptor's antigen is unknown. Per-base quality was not reported, and no clone a single base away is much larger than it.

Separately, the same data were catalogued under a study of human thymus T cells. The second publication reports: Immunologically healthy infants undergoing open corrective cardiac surgery for congenital heart defects in Finland were used as donors. Thymus tissue was collected as surgical resects that were removed during corrective cardiac surgery. V and J gene segment usage appeared biased in both thymic and peripheral blood repertoires. The related research found that thymic TCR repertoires overlapped highly between unrelated individuals. The study characterized TCR alpha and beta repertoires from eight infant thymus samples and four related peripheral blood samples. The cohort included more than 5 male and a couple of female infants, with donor ages spanning 7 to 244 days. Thymocytes were mechanically released from the tissue and were stored as pellets of about 9.5-33 million cells at -70 degrees C. Genomic DNA was extracted from frozen cell pellets with a QIAsymphony instrument. The immunoSEQ multiplex PCR assay was used to amplify the TCRB and TCRAD loci from a standardized amount of quality-controlled genomic DNA. Amplicons spanned the V(D)J region at a length sufficient to cover the CDR3 and identify V and J genes. The amplicons were sequenced on an Illumina platform via the commercial immunoSEQ service. Corrections for primer bias and sequencing errors followed previously described methods, while TCRAD and TCRB definitions were based on the IMGT database. Repertoires were analysed with immunoSEQ Analyzer 3.0 and VDJTools, covering basic statistics, V/J segment usage, diversity estimates, rarefaction and pairwise overlap. Diversity was estimated using the Chao1, ChaoE, Efron-Thisted, Shannon and inverse Simpson indices, and was also estimated on datasets down-sampled to the size of the smallest sample. For repertoire overlap, CDR3 nucleotide sequence, V gene and J gene had to match strictly, and clustering was done by Jaccard-based multidimensional scaling. On average, about 800,000 unique TCRB clonotypes were obtained from thymus samples, compared with 75,000 to 90,000 from blood samples.

The V gene is TRBV19 and the J gene is TRBJ1-4; no confident D gene assignment can be made. This receptor was identified in a boy younger than two with a congenital heart defect. Donor details come from another sample of the same person, matched by shared clones. What was sequenced was thymocytes. The CDR3 here reads CASSISPSWEKLFF. The DNA reads TGTGCCAGTAGTATTAGCCCTTCCTGGGAAAAACTGTTTTTT. Where the CDR3 stops, the reference TRBV19 and TRBJ1-4 genes take over; the full variable domain is DGGITQSPKYLFRKEGQNVTLSCEQNLNHDAMYWYRQDPGQGLRLIYYSQIVNDFQKGDIAEGYSVSREKKESFPLTVTSAQKNPTAFYLCASSISPSWEKLFFGSGTQLSVL.